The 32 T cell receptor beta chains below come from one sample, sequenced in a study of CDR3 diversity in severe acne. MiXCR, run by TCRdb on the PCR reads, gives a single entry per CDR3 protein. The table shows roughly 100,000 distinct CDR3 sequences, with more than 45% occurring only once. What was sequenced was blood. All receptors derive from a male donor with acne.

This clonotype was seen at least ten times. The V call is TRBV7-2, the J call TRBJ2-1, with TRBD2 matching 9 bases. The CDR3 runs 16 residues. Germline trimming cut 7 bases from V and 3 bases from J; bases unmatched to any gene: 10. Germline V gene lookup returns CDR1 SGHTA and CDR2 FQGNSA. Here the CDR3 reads CASTPPPSGIYNEQFF. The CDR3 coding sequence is TGTGCCAGCACCCCTCCGCCTAGCGGGATCTACAATGAGCAGTTCTTC.

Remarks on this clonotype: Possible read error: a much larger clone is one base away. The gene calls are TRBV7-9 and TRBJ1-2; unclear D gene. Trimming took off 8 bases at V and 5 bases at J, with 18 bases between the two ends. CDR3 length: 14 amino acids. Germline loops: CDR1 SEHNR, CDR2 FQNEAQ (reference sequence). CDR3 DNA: TGTGCCAGCGGTCAGGCAGGTCTGGGGTATGGCTACACCTTC. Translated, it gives CASGQAGLGYGYTF.

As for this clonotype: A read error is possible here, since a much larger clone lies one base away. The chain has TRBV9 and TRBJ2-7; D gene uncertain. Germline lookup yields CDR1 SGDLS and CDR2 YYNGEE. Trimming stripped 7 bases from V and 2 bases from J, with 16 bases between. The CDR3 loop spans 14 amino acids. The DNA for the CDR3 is TGTGCCAGCGGAGCCAGCCGTAGGACCTACGAGCAGTACTTC. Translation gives CASGASRRTYEQYF.

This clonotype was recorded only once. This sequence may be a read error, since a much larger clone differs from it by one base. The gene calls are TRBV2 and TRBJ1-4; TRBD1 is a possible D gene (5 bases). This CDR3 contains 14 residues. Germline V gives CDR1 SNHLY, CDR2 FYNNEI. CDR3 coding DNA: TGTGCCAGCAGTGAAGGTGGGGGTGATGAAAGACTGTTTTTT. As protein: CASSEGGGDERLFF.

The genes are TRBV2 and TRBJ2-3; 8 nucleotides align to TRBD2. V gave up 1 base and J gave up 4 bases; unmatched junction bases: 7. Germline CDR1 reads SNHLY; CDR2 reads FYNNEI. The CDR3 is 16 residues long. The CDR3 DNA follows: TGTGCCAGCAGTGAAGGGGTAGCGGGACCGGCAGATACGCAGTATTTT. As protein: CASSEGVAGPADTQYF.

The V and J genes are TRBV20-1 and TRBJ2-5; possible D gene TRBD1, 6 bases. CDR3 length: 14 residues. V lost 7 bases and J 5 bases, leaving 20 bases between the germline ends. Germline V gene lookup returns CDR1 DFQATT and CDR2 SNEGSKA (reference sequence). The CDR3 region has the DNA TGCAGTGGGAACGAGGGGGAAATCGGGGAGACCCAGTACTTC. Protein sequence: CSGNEGEIGETQYF.

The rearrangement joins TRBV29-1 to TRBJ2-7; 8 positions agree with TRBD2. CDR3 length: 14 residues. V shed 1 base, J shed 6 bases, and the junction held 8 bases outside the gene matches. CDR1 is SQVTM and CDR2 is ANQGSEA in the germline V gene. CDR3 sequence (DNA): TGCAGCGTTGAAGGCGGGAGGAAGGACCCCGAGCAGTACTTC. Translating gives CSVEGGRKDPEQYF.

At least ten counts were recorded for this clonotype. The CDR3 loop is CASSLRPASSSYEQYF. The CDR3, as DNA: TGTGCCAGCAGCTTAAGACCTGCCTCCTCCTCCTACGAGCAGTACTTC. This sequence joins TRBV7-4 and TRBJ2-7; no definite D call. This CDR3 is built from 16 residues. Trimming took off 2 bases at V and 0 bases at J, with 14 bases between the two ends. Germline V gene sequence: CDR1 SGHVT, CDR2 SQSDAQ.

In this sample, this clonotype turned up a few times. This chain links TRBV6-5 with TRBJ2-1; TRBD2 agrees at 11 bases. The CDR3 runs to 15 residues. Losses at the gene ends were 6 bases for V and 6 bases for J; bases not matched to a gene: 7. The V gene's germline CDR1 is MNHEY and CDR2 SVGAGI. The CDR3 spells CASRIGLAGFNEQFF. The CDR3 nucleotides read TGTGCCAGCAGAATAGGACTAGCGGGTTTCAATGAGCAGTTCTTC.

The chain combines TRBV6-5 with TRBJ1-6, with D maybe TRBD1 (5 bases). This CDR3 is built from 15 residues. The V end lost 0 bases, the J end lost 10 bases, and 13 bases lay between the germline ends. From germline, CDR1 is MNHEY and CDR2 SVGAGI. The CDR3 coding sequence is TGTGCCAGCAGTTACTCGTATCAGGGTAGGTCACCCCTCCACTTT. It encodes CASSYSYQGRSPLHF.

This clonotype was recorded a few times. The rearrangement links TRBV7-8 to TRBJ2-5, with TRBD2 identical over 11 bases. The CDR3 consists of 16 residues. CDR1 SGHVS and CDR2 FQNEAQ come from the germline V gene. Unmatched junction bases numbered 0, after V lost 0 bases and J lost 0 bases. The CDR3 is CASSLAGLADQETQYF. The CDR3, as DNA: TGTGCCAGCAGCTTAGCGGGACTAGCGGACCAAGAGACCCAGTACTTC.

CDR3 residues: CSASRAGTEVGELFF. DNA of the CDR3: TGCAGTGCTAGTCGGGCCGGGACAGAGGTCGGGGAGCTGTTTTTT. The gene calls are TRBV20-1 and TRBJ2-2; 7 bases are a match to TRBD1. Trimming cost V 3 bases and J 7 bases; bases outside gene matches: 11. Germline CDR1 DFQATT, CDR2 SNEGSKA (reference sequence). The CDR3 extends over 15 amino acids.

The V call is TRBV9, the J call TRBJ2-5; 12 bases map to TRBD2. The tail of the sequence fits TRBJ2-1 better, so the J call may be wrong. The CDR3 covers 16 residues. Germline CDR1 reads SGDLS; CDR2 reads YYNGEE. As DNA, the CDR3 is TGTGCCAGCAGCGTCAAACTAGCGGGAGGTAGCAATGAGCAGTTCTTC. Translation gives CASSVKLAGGSNEQFF.

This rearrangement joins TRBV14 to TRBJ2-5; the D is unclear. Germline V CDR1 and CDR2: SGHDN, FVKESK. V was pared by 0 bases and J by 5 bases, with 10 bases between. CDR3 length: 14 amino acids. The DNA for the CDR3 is TGTGCCAGCAGCCAAGATGAAGGGCGGGAGACCCAGTACTTC. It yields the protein CASSQDEGRETQYF.

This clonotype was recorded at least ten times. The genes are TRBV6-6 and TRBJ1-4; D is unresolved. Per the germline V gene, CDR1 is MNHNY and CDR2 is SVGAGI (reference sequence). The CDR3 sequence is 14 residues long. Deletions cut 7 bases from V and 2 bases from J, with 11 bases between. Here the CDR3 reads CASNRRMTNEKLFF. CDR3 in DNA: TGTGCCAGCAATCGCAGGATGACTAATGAAAAACTGTTTTTT.

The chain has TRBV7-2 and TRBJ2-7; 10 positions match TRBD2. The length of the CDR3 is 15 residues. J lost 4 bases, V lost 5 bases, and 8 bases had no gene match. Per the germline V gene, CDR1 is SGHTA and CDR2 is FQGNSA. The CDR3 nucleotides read TGTGCCAGCAGCCCCGAGCGGGAGGGAGGGTACGAGCAGTACTTC. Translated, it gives CASSPEREGGYEQYF.

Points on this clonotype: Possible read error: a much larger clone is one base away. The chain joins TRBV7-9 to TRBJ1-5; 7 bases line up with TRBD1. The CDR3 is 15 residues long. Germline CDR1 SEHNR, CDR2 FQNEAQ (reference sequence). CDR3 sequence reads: CASRAGTDSNQPQRF. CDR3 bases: TGTGCCAGCAGGGCCGGGACAGATAGCAATCAGCCCCAGCGTTTT.

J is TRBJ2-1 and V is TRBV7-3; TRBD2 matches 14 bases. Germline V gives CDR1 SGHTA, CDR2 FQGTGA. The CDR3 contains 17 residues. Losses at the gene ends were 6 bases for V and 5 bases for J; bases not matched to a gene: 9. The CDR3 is CASSSLAGLAGDNEQFF. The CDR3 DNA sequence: TGTGCCAGCAGTTCATTAGCGGGACTAGCGGGAGACAATGAGCAGTTCTTC.

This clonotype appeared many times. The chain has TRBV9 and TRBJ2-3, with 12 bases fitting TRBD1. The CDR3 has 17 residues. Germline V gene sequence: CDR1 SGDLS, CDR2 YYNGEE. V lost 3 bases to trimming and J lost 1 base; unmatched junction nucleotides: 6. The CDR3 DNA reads TGTGCCAGCAGCGCATACCGGGACAGGGGGCGCACAGATACGCAGTATTTT. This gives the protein CASSAYRDRGRTDTQYF.

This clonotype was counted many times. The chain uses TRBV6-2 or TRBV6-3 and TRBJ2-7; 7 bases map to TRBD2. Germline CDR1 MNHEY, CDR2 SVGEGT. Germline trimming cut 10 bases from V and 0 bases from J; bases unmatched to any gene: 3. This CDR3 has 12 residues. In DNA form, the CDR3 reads TGTGCCACGAGCGGGAACTCCTACGAGCAGTACTTC. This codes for CATSGNSYEQYF.

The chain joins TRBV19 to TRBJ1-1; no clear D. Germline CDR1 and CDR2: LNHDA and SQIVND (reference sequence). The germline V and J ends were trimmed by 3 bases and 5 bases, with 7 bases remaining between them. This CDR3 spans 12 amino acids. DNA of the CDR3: TGTGCCAGTAGTATGGCCTGGACTGAAGCTTTCTTT. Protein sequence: CASSMAWTEAFF.

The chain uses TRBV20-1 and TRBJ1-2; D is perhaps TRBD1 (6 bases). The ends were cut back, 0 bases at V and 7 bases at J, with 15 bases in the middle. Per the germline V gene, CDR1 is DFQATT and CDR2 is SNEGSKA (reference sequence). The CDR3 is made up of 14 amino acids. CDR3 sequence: CSARDPTGISGYTF. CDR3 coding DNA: TGCAGTGCTAGAGATCCCACAGGGATCAGTGGCTACACCTTC.

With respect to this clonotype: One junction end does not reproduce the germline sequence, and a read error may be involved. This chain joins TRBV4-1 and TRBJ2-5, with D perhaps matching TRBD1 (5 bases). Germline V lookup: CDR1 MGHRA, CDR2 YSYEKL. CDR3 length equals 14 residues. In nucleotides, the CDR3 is TGCGCCTGCAGCCAAGTCCAGGGCCAGGAGACCCAGTACTTC. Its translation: CACSQVQGQETQYF.

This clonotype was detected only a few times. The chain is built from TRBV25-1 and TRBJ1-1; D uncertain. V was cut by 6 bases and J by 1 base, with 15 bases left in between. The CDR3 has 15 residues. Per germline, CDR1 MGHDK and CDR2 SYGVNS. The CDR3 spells CASSGRPVENTEAFF. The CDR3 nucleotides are TGTGCCAGCAGCGGTCGGCCGGTTGAGAACACTGAAGCTTTCTTT.

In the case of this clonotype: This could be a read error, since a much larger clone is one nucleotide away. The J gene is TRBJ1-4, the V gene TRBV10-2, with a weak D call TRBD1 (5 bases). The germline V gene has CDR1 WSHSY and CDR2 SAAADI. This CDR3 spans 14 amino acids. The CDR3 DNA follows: TGCGCCAGCACAACAGGCTGGGCAGGTGAAAAACTGTCTTTT. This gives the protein CASTTGWAGEKLSF.

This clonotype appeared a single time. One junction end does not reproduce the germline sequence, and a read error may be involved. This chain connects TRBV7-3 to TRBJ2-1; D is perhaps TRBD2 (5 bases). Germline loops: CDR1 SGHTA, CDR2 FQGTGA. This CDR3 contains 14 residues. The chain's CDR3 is CASSSSGRLNEQLF. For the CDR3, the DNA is TGTGCCAGCAGCTCCTCGGGCAGACTAAATGAGCAGCTCTTC.

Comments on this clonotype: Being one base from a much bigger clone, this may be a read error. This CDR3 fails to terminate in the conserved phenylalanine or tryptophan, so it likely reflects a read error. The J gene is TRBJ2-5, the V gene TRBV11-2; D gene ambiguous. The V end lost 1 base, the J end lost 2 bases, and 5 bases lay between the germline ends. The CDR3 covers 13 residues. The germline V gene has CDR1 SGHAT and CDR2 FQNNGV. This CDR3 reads CASSLVSQETQYL. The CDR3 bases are TGTGCCAGCAGCTTAGTATCTCAAGAGACCCAGTACCTC.

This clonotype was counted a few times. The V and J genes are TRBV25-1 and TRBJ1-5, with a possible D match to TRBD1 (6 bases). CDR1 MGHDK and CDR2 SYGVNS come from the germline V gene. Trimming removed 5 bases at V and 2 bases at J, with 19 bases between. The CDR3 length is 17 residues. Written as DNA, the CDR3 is TGTGCCAGCAGTTGGGGGGGGCTGAAGAAGGGCAATCAGCCCCAGCATTTT. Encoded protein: CASSWGGLKKGNQPQHF.

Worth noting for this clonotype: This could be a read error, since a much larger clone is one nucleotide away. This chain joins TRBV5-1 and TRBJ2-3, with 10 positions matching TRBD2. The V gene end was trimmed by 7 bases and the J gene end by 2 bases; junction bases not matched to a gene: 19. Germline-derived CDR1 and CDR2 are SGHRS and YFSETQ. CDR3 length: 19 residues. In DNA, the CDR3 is TGCGCCAGCGGCCTCTCTAGTAGCGGGGGGACTCAATTCACAGATACGCAGTATTTT. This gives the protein CASGLSSSGGTQFTDTQYF.

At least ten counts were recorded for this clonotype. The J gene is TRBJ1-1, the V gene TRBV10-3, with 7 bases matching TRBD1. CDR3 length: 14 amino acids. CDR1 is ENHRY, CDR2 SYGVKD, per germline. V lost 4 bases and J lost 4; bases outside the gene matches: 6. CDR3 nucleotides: TGTGCCATCAGTGCTAACGAGGGGGCCACTGAAGCTTTCTTT. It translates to CAISANEGATEAFF.

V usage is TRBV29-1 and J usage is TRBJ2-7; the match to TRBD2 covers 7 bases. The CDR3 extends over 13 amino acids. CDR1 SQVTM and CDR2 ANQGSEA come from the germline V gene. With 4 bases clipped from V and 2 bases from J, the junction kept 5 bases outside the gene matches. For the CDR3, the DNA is TGCAGCGTTGGTGCGGCGGGAGCCTACGAGCAGTACTTC. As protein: CSVGAAGAYEQYF.

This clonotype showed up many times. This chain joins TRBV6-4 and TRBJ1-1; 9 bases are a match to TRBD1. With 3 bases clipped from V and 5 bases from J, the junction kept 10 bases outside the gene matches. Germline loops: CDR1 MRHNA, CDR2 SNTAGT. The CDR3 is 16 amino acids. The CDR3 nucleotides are TGTGCCAGCAGTGATCAACACAGGGGGCAGACGACTGAAGCTTTCTTT. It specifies CASSDQHRGQTTEAFF.